This entry lists 15 T cell receptor beta chains sequenced from one sample in a study of blood T cell repertoires in COVID-19 (dated by TCRdb to 2018 to 2021). The library was made by the immunoSEQ multiplex PCR assay. TCRdb stores this immuneACCESS table with in-frame sequences only. Part of the clones is absent; in the studies checked, under half of the shortfall reflects unresolved V genes, and no reason is known for the rest. The sample table contains about 130,000 clones; only one count was recorded for roughly 80% of them. The ten largest account for around 13% of the sample. The material sequenced was peripheral blood. The source of these receptors is a woman between 25 and 40 years old who had recovered from COVID-19.

As DNA, the CDR3 is TGTGCCAGCAGCCCGAGGACAGGGCGGAGTGAAAAACTGTTTTTT. Residues: CASSPRTGRSEKLFF. The rearrangement uses TRBV9 and TRBJ1-4; 8 positions match TRBD1. Looked up from germline, CDR1 is SGDLS and CDR2 is YYNGEE. With V trimmed by 4 bases and J by 7 bases, 9 bases remained unmatched. This CDR3 is built from 15 residues.

The chain uses TRBV25-1 and TRBJ1-1; no definite D call. The CDR3 is made up of 13 amino acids. Between the trimmed V and J ends, which lost 6 bases and 1 base, there was a span of 9 bases. The germline CDR1 and CDR2 sequences are MGHDK and SYGVNS. The CDR3 DNA sequence: TGTGCCAGCAGCTCAGGCTGGAACACTGAAGCTTTCTTT. Its protein is CASSSGWNTEAFF.

This clone appeared once. The J gene is TRBJ2-7, the V gene TRBV5-1, with 7 positions matching TRBD1. The V gene's germline CDR1 is SGHRS and CDR2 YFSETQ. With 4 bases clipped from V and 1 base from J, the junction kept 5 bases outside the gene matches. The length of the CDR3 is 14 residues. Here the CDR3 reads CASSGTVASYEQYF. The CDR3 DNA follows: TGCGCCAGCAGCGGGACAGTTGCTTCCTACGAGCAGTACTTC.

The rearrangement uses TRBV6-2 or TRBV6-3 and TRBJ2-3, with D hard to call. Germline loops: CDR1 MNHEY, CDR2 SVGEGT. The CDR3 length is 14 residues. Deletions cut 6 bases from V and 2 bases from J, with 12 bases between. The CDR3 here is CASSILSLTDTQYF. The DNA of the CDR3 is TGTGCCAGCAGCATACTTAGTCTCACAGATACGCAGTATTTT.

This clone was observed a single time. The genes are TRBV18 and TRBJ1-2, with 9 bases matching TRBD1. Germline V CDR1 and CDR2: KGHSH, LQKENI. Trimming at V came to 3 bases and at J to 6 bases, leaving 2 bases not matched to a gene. CDR3 size: 13 residues. The CDR3 DNA reads TGTGCCAGCTCACCGACAGGGGGAGATGGCTACACCTTC. Its protein is CASSPTGGDGYTF.

This clone was counted a single time. The V gene is TRBV9, the J gene TRBJ2-5, with 9 nucleotides matching TRBD2. Germline lookup yields CDR1 SGDLS and CDR2 YYNGEE. V shed 3 bases and J 4 bases; nucleotides not matched to a gene: 13. The CDR3 has 17 residues. The CDR3 coding sequence is TGTGCCAGCAGCGAGGAAGAGGGCGGGGGGGCTATAGAGACCCAGTACTTC. This encodes CASSEEEGGGAIETQYF.

The genes are TRBV2 and TRBJ2-1; a weak D match, TRBD1 (8 bases). The CDR3 runs to 15 residues. Germline loops: CDR1 SNHLY, CDR2 FYNNEI. Trimming stripped 1 base from V and 4 bases from J, with 11 bases between. The CDR3 loop is CASSEDRGGYNEQFF. CDR3 nucleotide sequence: TGTGCCAGCAGTGAAGACAGGGGGGGTTACAATGAGCAGTTCTTC.

The rearrangement joins TRBV19 to TRBJ1-5; 8 nucleotides align to TRBD1. Germline CDR1 LNHDA, CDR2 SQIVND (reference sequence). The CDR3 loop spans 14 amino acids. V lost 7 bases, J lost 3 bases, and 5 bases stayed unmatched. DNA for the CDR3: TGTGCCAGTATTCCAGGGGGCTTCAATCAGCCCCAGCATTTT. It translates to CASIPGGFNQPQHF.

V gene TRBV15 combines with J gene TRBJ1-2; TRBD1 matches 7 bases. The germline V gene encodes CDR1 LNHNV and CDR2 YYDKDF (reference sequence). The CDR3 is 13 amino acids. J was trimmed by 5 bases and V by 5 bases; bases with no gene match: 5. CDR3 in DNA: TGTGCCACCAGCGGGGGACAGAAATATGGCTACACCTTC. This encodes CATSGGQKYGYTF.

The chain employs TRBV11-2 and TRBJ2-3, with 8 bases fitting TRBD2. V lost 5 bases to trimming and J lost 3 bases; unmatched junction nucleotides: 16. Germline CDR1 SGHAT, CDR2 FQNNGV. The CDR3 contains 18 residues. The CDR3 sequence: CASSPNAPREVGTDTQYF. The CDR3 DNA follows: TGTGCCAGCAGCCCGAACGCGCCGCGGGAGGTGGGAACAGATACGCAGTATTTT. Using reference TRBV11-2 and TRBJ2-3 for the parts outside the CDR3, the full variable domain is EAGVAQSPRYKIIEKRQSVAFWCNPISGHATLYWYQQILGQGPKLLIQFQNNGVVDDSQLPKDRFSAERLKGVDSTLKIQPAKLEDSAVYLCASSPNAPREVGTDTQYFGPGTRLTVL.

This sequence joins TRBV7-9 and TRBJ1-1; D uncertain. The CDR3 runs to 16 residues. Germline V gene lookup returns CDR1 SEHNR and CDR2 FQNEAQ (reference sequence). V dropped 0 bases and J dropped 5 bases, with 16 bases sitting between them. The CDR3 nucleotides are TGTGCCAGCAGCTTAGCCTTGGTTCCCACGGGAACTGAAGCTTTCTTT. Its translation is CASSLALVPTGTEAFF.

This chain links TRBV9 with TRBJ1-2; the D gene is possibly TRBD1 (5 bases). Trimming stripped 0 bases from V and 3 bases from J, with 12 bases between. The CDR3 contains 15 residues. CDR1 and CDR2 (germline): SGDLS, YYNGEE. The CDR3 coding sequence is TGTGCCAGCAGCGTAGCTGCTGGACATCACTATGGCTACACCTTC. This sequence encodes CASSVAAGHHYGYTF.

The chain employs TRBV4-1 and TRBJ2-2, with a weak D call TRBD1 (5 bases). V lost 2 bases and J 4 bases, leaving 11 bases between the germline ends. Germline CDR1 reads MGHRA; CDR2 reads YSYEKL. The CDR3 runs to 15 residues. The CDR3 DNA reads TGCGCCAGCAGCCAAATGGCAGGGTTCACCGGGGAGCTGTTTTTT. Residues: CASSQMAGFTGELFF.

The chain employs TRBV6-6 and TRBJ2-3; tentatively, D is TRBD2 (6 bases). Trimming removed 2 bases at V and 2 bases at J, with 11 bases between. Per germline, CDR1 MNHNY and CDR2 SVGAGI (reference sequence). The CDR3 length is 15 residues. The CDR3 coding sequence is TGTGCCAGCAGTTACCTGGGAGGAAACACAGATACGCAGTATTTT. Translation gives CASSYLGGNTDTQYF.

The chain combines TRBV29-1 with TRBJ2-2, with 9 bases lining up with TRBD1. The trim removed 6 bases at V and 1 base at J, leaving 6 bases unmatched. CDR3 length: 15 amino acids. The V gene's germline CDR1 is SQVTM and CDR2 ANQGSEA. This CDR3 is CSVRGTGMNTGELFF. The CDR3 nucleotides read TGCAGCGTCCGGGGGACAGGGATGAACACCGGGGAGCTGTTTTTT.